These T cell receptor beta chains were read from a single sample in a study of CD8+ T cells in alopecia areata. Using immunoSEQ multiplex PCR, the repertoire was profiled, and TCRdb retains in-frame clones only, with some absent. The sample carries some 120,000 clones, approximately 54% recorded once. The sequencing here drew on CD8+ T cells sorted from blood, taken at week 24, from a patient treated with tofacitinib. The source of these receptors is a human donor with alopecia areata. Both conserved end residues are part of each CDR3. A D gene is named only where the DNA matches it firmly. Expanded clones get a size class; other rows say once, few or many, or leave the size out.

cdr3_nt cdr3_aa d_call clone_size j_call v_call
TGTGCCAGCAGCTTAGCGCCCTTCGGACCTACAGATACGCAGTATTTT CASSLAPFGPTDTQYF - once TRBJ2-3 TRBV7-9
TGTGCCAGCGCAAGACAGGGCCCATTGCGGGATACGCAGTATTTT CASARQGPLRDTQYF TRBD1 - TRBJ2-3 TRBV25-1
TGCGCCAGCAGCCAAGACGGGGCGAGCACAGATACGCAGTATTTT CASSQDGASTDTQYF - few TRBJ2-3 TRBV4-3
TGCGCCAGCAGCCAAGGAGGGGGCAACACCGGGGAGCTGTTTTTT CASSQGGGNTGELFF TRBD1 - TRBJ2-2 TRBV4-3
TGTGCCAGCAGTTACTCTACCGGGGAGTCCTACAATGAGCAGTTCTTC CASSYSTGESYNEQFF - few TRBJ2-1 TRBV6-5
TGTGCCAGCAGTGGACTAGCGGGGGGCCAAGAGACCCAGTACTTC CASSGLAGGQETQYF TRBD2 few TRBJ2-5 TRBV6-1
TGTGCCTGGGATCCAAAATCTGTAGGTTTTTGGCCACCCCTCCACTTT CAWDPKSVGFWPPLHF - - TRBJ1-6 TRBV30
TGTGCCAGCAGCTTAGACGGCAGGGTGAACACCGGGGAGCTGTTTTTT CASSLDGRVNTGELFF - few TRBJ2-2 TRBV13
TGTGCCAGCAGCTCCCCGACAGTAAAAGAGACCCAGTACTTC CASSSPTVKETQYF - - TRBJ2-5 TRBV13
TGTGCCAGCAGTTACGTGGGGACCCAGTACTTC CASSYVGTQYF - - TRBJ2-5 TRBV6-5
TGTGCCAGCAGACGGAACACTGAAGCTTTCTTT CASRRNTEAFF - - TRBJ1-1 TRBV5-6
TGTGCCAGCAGCCTAGGGGAGGGGGCCTTCTACGAGCAGTACTTC CASSLGEGAFYEQYF - - TRBJ2-7 TRBV7-9
TGTGCCAGCAGCTCAGGTAGCGCTGAAGCTTTCTTT CASSSGSAEAFF - - TRBJ1-1 TRBV4-2
TGTGCCAGTAGTCGGGAGATAGATACGCAGTATTTT CASSREIDTQYF - - TRBJ2-3 TRBV19
TGTGCCAGCAGCTTAGCAGCCTACGAGCAGTACTTC CASSLAAYEQYF - - TRBJ2-7 TRBV7-9
TGTGCCAGCACCGACCGGAGCTCCTACGAGCAGTACTTC CASTDRSSYEQYF - - TRBJ2-7 TRBV5-4